This T cell receptor (beta chain) was recovered during a study of cytomegalovirus exposure and HLA in healthy donors. Details on this clone: Its matching antigen is unknown.

The PCR ran on 60 Vbeta and 13 Jbeta primers. The repertoire was sequenced with immunoSEQ multiplex PCR; TCRdb's copy has only in-frame clones and lacks some. Altogether under 200,000 clones are present, around 80% being singletons, with the ten largest covering 2.5% to 4%. Overall study findings and caveats: CMV antigen specificity of a few CMV-associated chains was confirmed in vitro. A cluster of highly shared sequence variants was likely a sequencing artifact. Reports described diagnosis of cytomegalovirus status by the classifier as highly specific and sensitive. Researchers counted 164 TCR beta chains as cytomegalovirus-associated.

Per germline, CDR1 LGHNA and CDR2 YSLEER. V dropped 1 base and J dropped 2 bases, with 10 bases sitting between them. This CDR3 comprises 15 residues. V gene TRBV4-3 combines with J gene TRBJ2-3; D unclear. Material: PBMCs. The TCR was taken from a woman between 50 and 59 years old in good health and CMV-seropositive. The CDR3 region is CASSQGNIDTDTQYF. The CDR3 coding sequence is TGCGCCAGCAGCCAAGGTAACATCGACACAGATACGCAGTATTTT.